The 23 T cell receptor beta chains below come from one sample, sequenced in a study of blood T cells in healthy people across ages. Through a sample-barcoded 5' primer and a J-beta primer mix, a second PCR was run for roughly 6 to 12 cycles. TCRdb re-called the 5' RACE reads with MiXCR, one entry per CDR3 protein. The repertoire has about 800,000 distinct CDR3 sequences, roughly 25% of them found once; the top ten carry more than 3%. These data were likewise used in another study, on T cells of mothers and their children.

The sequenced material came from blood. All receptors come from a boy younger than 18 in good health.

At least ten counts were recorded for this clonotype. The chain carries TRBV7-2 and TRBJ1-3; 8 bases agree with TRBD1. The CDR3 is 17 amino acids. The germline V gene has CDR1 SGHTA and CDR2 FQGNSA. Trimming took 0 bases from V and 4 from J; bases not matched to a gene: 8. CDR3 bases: TGTGCCAGCAGCTTAGCCCTCACAGGGGGGACAGGAAACACCATATATTTT. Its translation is CASSLALTGGTGNTIYF.

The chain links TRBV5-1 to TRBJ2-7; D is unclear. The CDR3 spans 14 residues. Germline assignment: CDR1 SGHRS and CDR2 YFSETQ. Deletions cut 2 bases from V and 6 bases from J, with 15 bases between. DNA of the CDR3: TGCGCCAGCAGCTTCCGAGTCGGCTCGGGCGAGCAGTACTTC. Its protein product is CASSFRVGSGEQYF.

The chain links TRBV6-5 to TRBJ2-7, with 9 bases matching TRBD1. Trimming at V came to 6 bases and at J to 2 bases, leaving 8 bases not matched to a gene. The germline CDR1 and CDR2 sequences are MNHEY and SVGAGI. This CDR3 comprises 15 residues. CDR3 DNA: TGTGCCAGCAGGAAACCGGGACAGGGCCCCTACGAGCAGTACTTC. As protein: CASRKPGQGPYEQYF.

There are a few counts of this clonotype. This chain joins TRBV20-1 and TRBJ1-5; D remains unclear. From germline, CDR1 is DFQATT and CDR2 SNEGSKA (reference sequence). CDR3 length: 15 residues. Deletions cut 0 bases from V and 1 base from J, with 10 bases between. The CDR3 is CSARDPIGSNQPQHF. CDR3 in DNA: TGCAGTGCTAGAGACCCCATCGGCAGCAATCAGCCCCAGCATTTT.

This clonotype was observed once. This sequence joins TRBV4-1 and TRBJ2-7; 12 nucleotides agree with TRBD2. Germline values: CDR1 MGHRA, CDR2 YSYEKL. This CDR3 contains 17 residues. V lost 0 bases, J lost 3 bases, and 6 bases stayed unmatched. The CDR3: CASSQEGGGLAGYEQYF. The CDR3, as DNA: TGCGCCAGCAGCCAAGAGGGTGGGGGACTAGCGGGCTACGAGCAGTACTTC.

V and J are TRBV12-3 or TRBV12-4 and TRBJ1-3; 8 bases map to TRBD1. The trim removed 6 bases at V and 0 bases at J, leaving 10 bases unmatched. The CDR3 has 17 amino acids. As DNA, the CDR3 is TGTGCCAGCAGCCCTGGGACAGGTCCGAGCTCTGGAAACACCATATATTTT. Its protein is CASSPGTGPSSGNTIYF.

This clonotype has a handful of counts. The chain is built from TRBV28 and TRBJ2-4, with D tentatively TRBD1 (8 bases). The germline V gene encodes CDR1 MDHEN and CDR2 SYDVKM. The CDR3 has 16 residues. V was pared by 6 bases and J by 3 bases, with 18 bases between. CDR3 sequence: CASSREGQEDKNIQYF. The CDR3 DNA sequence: TGTGCCAGCAGCAGGGAGGGACAGGAGGACAAAAACATTCAGTACTTC.

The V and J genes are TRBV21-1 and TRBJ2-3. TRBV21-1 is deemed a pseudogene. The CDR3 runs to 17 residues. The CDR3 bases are TGTGCCAGCAGCAAAGGGTGTACAGATACCTACACAGATACGCAGTATTTT. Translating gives CASSKGCTDTYTDTQYF.

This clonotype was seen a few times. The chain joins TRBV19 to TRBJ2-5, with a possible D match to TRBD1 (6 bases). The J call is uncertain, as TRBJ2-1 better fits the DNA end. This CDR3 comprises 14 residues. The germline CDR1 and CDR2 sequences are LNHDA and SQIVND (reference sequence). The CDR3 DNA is TGTGCCAGTAGTCGGTTGGGACAATACAATGAGCAGTTCTTC. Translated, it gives CASSRLGQYNEQFF.

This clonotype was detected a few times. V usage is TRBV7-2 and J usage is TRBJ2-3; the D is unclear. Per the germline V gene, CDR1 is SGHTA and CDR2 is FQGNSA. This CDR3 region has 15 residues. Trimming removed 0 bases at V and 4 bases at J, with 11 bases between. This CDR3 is CASSLAFNSADTQYF. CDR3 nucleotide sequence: TGTGCCAGCAGCTTAGCGTTTAATAGTGCAGATACGCAGTATTTT.

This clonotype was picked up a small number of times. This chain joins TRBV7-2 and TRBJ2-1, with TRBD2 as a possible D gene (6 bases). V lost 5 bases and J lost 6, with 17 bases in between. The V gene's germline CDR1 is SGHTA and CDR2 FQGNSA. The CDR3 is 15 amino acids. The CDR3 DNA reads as TGTGCCAGCAGCCGCGCACGCCGGGACTCCAATGAGCAGTTCTTC. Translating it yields CASSRARRDSNEQFF.

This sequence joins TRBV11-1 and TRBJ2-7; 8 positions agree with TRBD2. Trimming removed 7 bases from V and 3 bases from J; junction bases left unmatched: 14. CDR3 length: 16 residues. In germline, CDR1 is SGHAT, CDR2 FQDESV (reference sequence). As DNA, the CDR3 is TGTGCCAGCACCCCTCGAGTAGCGGGAAACCTCTACGAGCAGTACTTC. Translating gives CASTPRVAGNLYEQYF.

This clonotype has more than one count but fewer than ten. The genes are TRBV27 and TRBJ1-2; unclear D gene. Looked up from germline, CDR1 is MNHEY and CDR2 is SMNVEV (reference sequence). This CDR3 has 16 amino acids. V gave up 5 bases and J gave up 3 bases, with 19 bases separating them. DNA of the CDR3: TGTGCCAGCAGTCCCCGATGGCGCCGGCCCGACTATGGCTACACCTTC. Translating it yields CASSPRWRRPDYGYTF.

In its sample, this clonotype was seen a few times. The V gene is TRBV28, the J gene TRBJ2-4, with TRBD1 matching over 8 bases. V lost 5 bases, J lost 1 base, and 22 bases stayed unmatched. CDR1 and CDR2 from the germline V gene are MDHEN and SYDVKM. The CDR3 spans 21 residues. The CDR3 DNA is TGTGCCAGCAGTCCATTCCTACGGACAGGGAAGGCTGGTGTGGCCAAAAACATTCAGTACTTC. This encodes CASSPFLRTGKAGVAKNIQYF.

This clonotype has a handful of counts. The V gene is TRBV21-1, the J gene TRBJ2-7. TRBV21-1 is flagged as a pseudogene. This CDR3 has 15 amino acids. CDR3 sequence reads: CASSKSPKSSYEQYF. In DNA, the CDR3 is TGTGCCAGCAGCAAAAGCCCTAAGAGCTCCTACGAGCAGTACTTC.

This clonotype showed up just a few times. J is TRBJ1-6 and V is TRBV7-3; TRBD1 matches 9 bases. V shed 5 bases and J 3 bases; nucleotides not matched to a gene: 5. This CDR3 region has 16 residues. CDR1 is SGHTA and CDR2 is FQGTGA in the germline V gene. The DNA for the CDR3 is TGTGCCAGCAGCCTACAGGGGGCTAACTATAATTCACCCCTCCACTTT. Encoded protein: CASSLQGANYNSPLHF. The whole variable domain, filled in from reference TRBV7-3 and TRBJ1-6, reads GAGVSQTPSNKVTEKGKYVELRCDPISGHTALYWYRQSLGQGPEFLIYFQGTGAADDSGLPNDRFFAVRPEGSVSTLKIQRTERGDSAVYLCASSLQGANYNSPLHFGNGTRLTVT.

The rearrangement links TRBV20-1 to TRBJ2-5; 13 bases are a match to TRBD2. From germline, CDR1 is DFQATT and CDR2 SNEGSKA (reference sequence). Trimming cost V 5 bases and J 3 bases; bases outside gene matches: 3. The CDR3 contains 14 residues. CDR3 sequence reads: CSAPGLAGEETQYF. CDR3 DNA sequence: TGCAGTGCTCCCGGACTAGCGGGAGAAGAGACCCAGTACTTC.

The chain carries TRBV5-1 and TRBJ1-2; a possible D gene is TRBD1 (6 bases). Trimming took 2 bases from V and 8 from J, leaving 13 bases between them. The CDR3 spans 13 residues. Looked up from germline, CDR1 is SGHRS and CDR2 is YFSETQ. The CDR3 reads CASSLGQREGYTF. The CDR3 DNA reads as TGCGCCAGCAGCTTAGGACAGAGAGAAGGCTACACCTTC.

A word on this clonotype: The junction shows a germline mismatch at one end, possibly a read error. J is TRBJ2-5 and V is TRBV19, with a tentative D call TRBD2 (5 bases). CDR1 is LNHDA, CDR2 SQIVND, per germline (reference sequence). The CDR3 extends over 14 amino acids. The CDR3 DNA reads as TGTGCCAGTAGCCTGGGAGAAGAGTACAATGAGCAGTTTTTC. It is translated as CASSLGEEYNEQFF.

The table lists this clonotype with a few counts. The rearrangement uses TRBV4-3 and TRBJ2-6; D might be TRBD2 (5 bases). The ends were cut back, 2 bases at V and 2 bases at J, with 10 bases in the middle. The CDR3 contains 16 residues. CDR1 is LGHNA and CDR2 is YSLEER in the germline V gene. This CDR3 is CASSQLSGAGANVLTF. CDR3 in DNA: TGCGCCAGCAGCCAATTATCCGGGGCTGGGGCCAACGTCCTGACTTTC.

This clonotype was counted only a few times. CDR3 DNA: TGTGCCATCAGTGAGGGACTGAGGGGAACCTACAATGAGCAGTTCTTC. It yields the protein CAISEGLRGTYNEQFF. The chain couples TRBV10-3 to TRBJ2-1; D possibly uses TRBD1 or TRBD2 (5 bases each). The CDR3 runs 16 residues. CDR1 ENHRY and CDR2 SYGVKD come from the germline V gene. With 2 bases removed from V and 2 bases from J, the gap between germline ends came to 13 bases.

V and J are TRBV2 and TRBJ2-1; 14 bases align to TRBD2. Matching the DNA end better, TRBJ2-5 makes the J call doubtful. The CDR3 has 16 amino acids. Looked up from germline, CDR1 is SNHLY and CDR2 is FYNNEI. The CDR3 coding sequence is TGTGCCAGCTTCGGACTAGCGGGGGGAGCTCGGGAGACCCAGTACTTC. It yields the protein CASFGLAGGARETQYF.

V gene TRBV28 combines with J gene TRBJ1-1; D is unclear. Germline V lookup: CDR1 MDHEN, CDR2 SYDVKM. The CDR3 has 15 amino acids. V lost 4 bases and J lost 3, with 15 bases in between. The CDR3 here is CASSYPKTGYTEAFF. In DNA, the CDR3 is TGTGCCAGCAGTTATCCGAAAACGGGGTACACTGAAGCTTTCTTT.